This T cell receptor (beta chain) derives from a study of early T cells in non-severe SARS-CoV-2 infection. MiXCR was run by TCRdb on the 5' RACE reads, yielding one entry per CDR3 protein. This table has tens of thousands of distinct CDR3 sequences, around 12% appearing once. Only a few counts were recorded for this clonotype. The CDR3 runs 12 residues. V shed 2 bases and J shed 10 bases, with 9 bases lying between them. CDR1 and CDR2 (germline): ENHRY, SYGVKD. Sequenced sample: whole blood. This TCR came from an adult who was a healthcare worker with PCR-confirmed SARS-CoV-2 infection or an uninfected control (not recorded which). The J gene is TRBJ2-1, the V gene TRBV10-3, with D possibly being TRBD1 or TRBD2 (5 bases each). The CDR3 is CAISERGAEQFF. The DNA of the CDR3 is TGTGCCATCAGTGAGAGGGGAGCGGAGCAGTTCTTC.